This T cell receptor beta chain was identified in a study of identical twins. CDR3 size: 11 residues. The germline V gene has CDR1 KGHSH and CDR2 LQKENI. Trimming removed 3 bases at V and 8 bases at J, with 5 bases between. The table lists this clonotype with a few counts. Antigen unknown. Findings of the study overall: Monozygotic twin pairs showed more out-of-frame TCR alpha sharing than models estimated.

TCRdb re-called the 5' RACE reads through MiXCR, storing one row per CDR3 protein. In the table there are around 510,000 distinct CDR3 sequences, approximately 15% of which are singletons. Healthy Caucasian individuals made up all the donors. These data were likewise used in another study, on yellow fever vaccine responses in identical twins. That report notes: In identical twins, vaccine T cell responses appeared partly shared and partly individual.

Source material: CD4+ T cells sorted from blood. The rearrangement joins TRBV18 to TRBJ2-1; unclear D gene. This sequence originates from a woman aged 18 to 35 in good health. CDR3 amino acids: CASSPADEQFF. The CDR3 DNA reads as TGTGCCAGCTCACCCGCAGATGAGCAGTTCTTC.